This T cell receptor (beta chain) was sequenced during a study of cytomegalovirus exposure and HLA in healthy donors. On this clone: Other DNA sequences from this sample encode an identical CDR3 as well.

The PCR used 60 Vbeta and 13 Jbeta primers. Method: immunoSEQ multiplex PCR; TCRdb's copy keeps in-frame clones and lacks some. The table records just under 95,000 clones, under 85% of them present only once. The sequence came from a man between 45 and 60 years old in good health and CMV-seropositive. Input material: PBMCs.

The CDR3 DNA reads TGTGCCAGCAGCCCGACAGGGAACTATGGCTACACCTTC. Translated: CASSPTGNYGYTF. This rearrangement joins TRBV7-6 to TRBJ1-2; 7 bases are shared with TRBD1. Trimming cost V 5 bases and J 2 bases; bases outside gene matches: 2. The germline V gene has CDR1 SGHVS and CDR2 FNYEAQ. CDR3 size: 13 residues.